The next 8 T cell receptor beta chains were all read from a single sample in a study of shared clonotypes between healthy human individuals. Data came from immunoSEQ multiplex PCR; TCRdb stores just in-frame clones and leaves some out. The profile covers over 950,000 clones, with approximately 75% appearing a single time and 0.89% taken by the ten largest. The specimen sequenced was memory CD4+ T cells from PBMCs. Subset meaning: CD45RA-negative fraction. The receptors here all came from a man aged 18 to 30 in good health. Some clones in this sample may be carry-over from other donors' samples.

The chain carries TRBV5-1 and TRBJ2-5; 7 bases are a match to TRBD2. This CDR3 has 14 amino acids. Trimming took 6 bases from V and 2 from J; bases not matched to a gene: 7. From germline, CDR1 is SGHRS and CDR2 YFSETQ. The CDR3 reads CASTLGRGQETQYF. The CDR3 region has the DNA TGCGCCAGCACCCTGGGGCGGGGGCAAGAGACCCAGTACTTC. Full variable domain (outside the CDR3, taken from reference TRBV5-1 and TRBJ2-5): KAGVTQTPRYLIKTRGQQVTLSCSPISGHRSVSWYQQTPGQGLQFLFEYFSETQRNKGNFPGRFSGRQFSNSRSEMNVSTLELGDSALYLCASTLGRGQETQYFGPGTRLLVL.

The chain joins TRBV6-5 to TRBJ1-1; 7 nucleotides match TRBD1. V lost 7 bases and J lost 4; bases outside the gene matches: 9. Germline CDR1 MNHEY, CDR2 SVGAGI. The CDR3 spans 14 residues. The CDR3 coding sequence is TGTGCCAGCACCAGGGACAGATTTGTCACTGAAGCTTTCTTT. It specifies CASTRDRFVTEAFF.

The V and J genes are TRBV5-1 and TRBJ2-1; 14 nucleotides agree with TRBD2. The CDR3 totals 15 residues. CDR1 is SGHRS, CDR2 YFSETQ, per germline. V was pared by 0 bases and J by 16 bases, with 9 bases of the junction left unmatched. The CDR3 protein is CASSLAGLAGVHIFF. The CDR3 region has the DNA TGCGCCAGCAGCTTGGCGGGACTAGCGGGAGTACATATTTTCTTC.

This chain connects TRBV7-8 to TRBJ2-1; 8 bases map to TRBD2. Germline V gene lookup returns CDR1 SGHVS and CDR2 FQNEAQ. This CDR3 spans 17 amino acids. J gave up 4 bases and V 2 bases, and 10 bases lay outside the gene matches. The chain's CDR3 is CASSLRGGSGMYNEQFF. The CDR3 bases are TGTGCCAGCAGCTTAAGGGGGGGTAGCGGGATGTACAATGAGCAGTTCTTC.

This chain uses TRBV19 with TRBJ1-2, with D hard to call. V lost 5 bases to trimming and J lost 8 bases, with 18 bases between them. CDR1 and CDR2 (germline): LNHDA, SQIVND (reference sequence). CDR3 length: 14 residues. CDR3 sequence reads: CASSPGPSRRGYTF. In nucleotides, the CDR3 is TGTGCCAGTAGTCCCGGGCCCAGCCGAAGGGGCTACACCTTC.

The chain is built from TRBV13 and TRBJ1-3; D is unclear. V was trimmed by 2 bases and J by 4 bases, leaving 12 bases between them. The germline V gene has CDR1 PRHDT and CDR2 FYEKMQ (reference sequence). This CDR3 has 15 residues. CDR3 loop: CASSLRQVAGNTIYF. In DNA form, the CDR3 reads TGTGCCAGCAGCTTAAGGCAGGTTGCAGGAAACACCATATATTTT.

The rearrangement uses TRBV2 and TRBJ2-3, with D perhaps TRBD2 (6 bases). Between the trimmed V and J ends, which lost 4 bases and 6 bases, there was a span of 11 bases. Per germline, CDR1 SNHLY and CDR2 FYNNEI. The CDR3 is 13 residues long. The CDR3 is CASSGETRDTQYF. As DNA, the CDR3 is TGTGCCAGCAGTGGGGAGACTAGGGATACGCAGTATTTT.

This clone has just one count. The chain joins TRBV9 to TRBJ1-2; 7 bases map to TRBD1. This CDR3 has 14 residues. Germline CDR1 is SGDLS and CDR2 is YYNGEE. Unmatched junction bases numbered 9, after V lost 4 bases and J lost 6 bases. CDR3 coding DNA: TGTGCCAGCAGCCATCCCGACAGGGTACATGGCTACACCTTC. This codes for CASSHPDRVHGYTF.